This section outlines one T cell receptor (beta chain) sequence together with its context. Here immunoSEQ multiplex PCR was the method, and the copy in TCRdb shows in-frame clones only, minus some. The sample has about 290,000 clones; around nine tenths are singletons. This entry comes from a study of blood T cell repertoires in COVID-19. The V gene's germline CDR1 is SGHTA and CDR2 FQGNSA. The CDR3 length is 14 residues. V dropped 5 bases and J dropped 8; count of bases not matched to a gene: 4. The sequenced sample was PBMCs or T cells enriched from blood (not recorded which). This TCR was sampled from a woman aged 40 to 50 who had recovered from COVID-19. The chain combines TRBV7-2 with TRBJ1-6; 9 bases are a match to TRBD1. CDR3 DNA: TGTGCCAGCAGCCCGAGGACAGGGGATTCACCCCTCCACTTT. It codes for CASSPRTGDSPLHF. Full variable domain (missing parts from reference TRBV7-2 and TRBJ1-6): GAGVSQSPSNKVTEKGKDVELRCDPISGHTALYWYRQSLGQGLEFLIYFQGNSAPDKSGLPSDRFSAERTGGSVSTLTIQRTQQEDSAVYLCASSPRTGDSPLHFGNGTRLTVT.